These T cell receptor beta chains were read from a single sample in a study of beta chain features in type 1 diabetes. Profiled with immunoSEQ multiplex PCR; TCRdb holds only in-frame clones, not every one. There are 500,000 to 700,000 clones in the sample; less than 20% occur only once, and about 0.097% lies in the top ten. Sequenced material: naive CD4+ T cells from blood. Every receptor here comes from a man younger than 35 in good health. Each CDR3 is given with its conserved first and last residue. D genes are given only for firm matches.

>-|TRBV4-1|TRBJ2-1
CASSQDVRGPRSYNEQFF
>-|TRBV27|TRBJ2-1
CASSLNTGSYNEQFF
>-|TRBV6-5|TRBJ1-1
CASSYSGRIHTEAFF
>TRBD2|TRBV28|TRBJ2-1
CASSLLIAGDNEQFF
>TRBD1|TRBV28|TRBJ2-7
CASNPGQFPYEQYF
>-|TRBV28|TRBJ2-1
CASSGYEQFF
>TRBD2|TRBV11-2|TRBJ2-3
CASSLVTSGNTQYF
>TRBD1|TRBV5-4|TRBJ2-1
CASSSGQAFYNEQFF
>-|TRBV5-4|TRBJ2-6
CASGFDSGANVLTF
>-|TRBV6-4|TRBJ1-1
CASSDQENTEAFF
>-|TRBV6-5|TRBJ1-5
CASSSYRGGSNQPQHF
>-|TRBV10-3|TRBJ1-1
CAIKKTGHNTEAFF
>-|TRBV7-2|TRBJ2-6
CASSSFSVGSGANVLTF
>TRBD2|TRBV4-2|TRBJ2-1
CASSRELAGSSYNEQFF
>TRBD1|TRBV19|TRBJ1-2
CASSIVAGTVTLSYTF
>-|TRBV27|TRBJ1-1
CASSPRSTAGTEAFF
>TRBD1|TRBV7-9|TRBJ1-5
CASSFWTGVIGPQHF
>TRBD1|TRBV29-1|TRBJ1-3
CSVNVGQTGSGNTIYF
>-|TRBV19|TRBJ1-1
CASSVGLNTEAFF
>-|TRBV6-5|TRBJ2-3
CASTKTSAADTQYF
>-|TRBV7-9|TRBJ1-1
CASSLESGTEAFF
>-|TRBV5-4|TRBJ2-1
CASSPEASYNEQFF
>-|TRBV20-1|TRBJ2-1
CSAGWDEQFF
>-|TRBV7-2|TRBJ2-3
CASSPNRKWGTDTQYF
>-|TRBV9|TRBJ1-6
CASSVRGQSYNSPLHF
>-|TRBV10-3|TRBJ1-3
CAITGGDRLSSSGNTIYF
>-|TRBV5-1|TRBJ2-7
CASSSKSSYEQYF
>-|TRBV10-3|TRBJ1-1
CAISESKGVKNTEAFF
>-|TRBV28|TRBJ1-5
CASSLWQTMGNQPQHF
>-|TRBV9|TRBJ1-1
CASGEGTANTEAFF
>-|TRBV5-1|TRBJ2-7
CASSSSWTAYEQYF
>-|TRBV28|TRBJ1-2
CASSLAGRAEGYGYTF
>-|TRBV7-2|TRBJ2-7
CASSLKVSYEQYF
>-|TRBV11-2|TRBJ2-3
CASSTRGGTQYF
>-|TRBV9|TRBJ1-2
CASSVKEYYGYTF
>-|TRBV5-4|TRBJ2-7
CASSLPTGLGEQYF
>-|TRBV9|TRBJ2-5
CASSEQGGLLETQYF
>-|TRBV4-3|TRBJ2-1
CASSQGGPRANEQFF
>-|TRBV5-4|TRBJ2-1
CASSQNSNNEQFF
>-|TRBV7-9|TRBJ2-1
CASSLEGNEQFF
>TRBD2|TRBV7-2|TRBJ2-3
CASSFTGTNTDTQYF
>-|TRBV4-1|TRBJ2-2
CASSQADGHTGELFF
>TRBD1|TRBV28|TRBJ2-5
CASSFKGAAGETQYF